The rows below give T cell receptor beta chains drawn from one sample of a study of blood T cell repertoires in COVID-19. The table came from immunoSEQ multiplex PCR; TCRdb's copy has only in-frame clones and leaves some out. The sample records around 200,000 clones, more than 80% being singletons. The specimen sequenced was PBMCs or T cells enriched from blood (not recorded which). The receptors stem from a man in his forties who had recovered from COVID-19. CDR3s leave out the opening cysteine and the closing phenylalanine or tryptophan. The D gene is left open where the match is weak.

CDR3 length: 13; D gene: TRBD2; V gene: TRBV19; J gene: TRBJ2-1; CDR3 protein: ASSIAAGGSNEQF
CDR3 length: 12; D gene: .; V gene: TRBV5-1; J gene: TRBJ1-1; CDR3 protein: ASSLDEGNTEAF
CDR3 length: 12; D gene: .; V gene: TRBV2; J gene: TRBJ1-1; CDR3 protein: ANRLREGNTEAF
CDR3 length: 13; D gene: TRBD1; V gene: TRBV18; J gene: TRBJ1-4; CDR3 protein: ASSPLQGAEEKLF
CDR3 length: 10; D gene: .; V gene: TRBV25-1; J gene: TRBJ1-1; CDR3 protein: ASSEQNTEAF
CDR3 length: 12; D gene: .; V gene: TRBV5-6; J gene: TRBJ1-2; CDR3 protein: ASSLAGPMNGYT
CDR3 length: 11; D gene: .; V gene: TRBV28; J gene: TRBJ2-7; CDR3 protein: ATNNPQTYEQY
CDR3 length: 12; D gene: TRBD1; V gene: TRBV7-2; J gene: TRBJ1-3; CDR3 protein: ASSVGTAGNTIY
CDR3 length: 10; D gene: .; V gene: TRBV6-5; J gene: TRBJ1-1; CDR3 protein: GAGRGNTEAF
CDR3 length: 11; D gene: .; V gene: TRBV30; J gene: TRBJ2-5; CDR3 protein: AWSPPLQETQY
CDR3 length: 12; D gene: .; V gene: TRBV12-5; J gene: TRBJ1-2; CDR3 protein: ASGWSGQSNGYT
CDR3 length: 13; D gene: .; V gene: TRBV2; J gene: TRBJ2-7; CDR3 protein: ASSVTMAGGGEQY
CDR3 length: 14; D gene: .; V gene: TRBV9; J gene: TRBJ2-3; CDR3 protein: ASSVGTATSTDTQY
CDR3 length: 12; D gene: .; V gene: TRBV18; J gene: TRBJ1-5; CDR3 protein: ASSPRDTPEPQH
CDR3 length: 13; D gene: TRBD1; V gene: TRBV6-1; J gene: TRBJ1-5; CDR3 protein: ASSEALGQNQPQH
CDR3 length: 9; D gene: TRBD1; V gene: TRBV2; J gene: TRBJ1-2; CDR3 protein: ASSWDSSYT
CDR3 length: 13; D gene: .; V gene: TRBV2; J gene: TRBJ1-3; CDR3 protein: ASSVEQISGNTIY
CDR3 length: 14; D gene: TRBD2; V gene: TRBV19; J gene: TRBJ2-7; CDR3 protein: ASRRSLAGLSYEQY
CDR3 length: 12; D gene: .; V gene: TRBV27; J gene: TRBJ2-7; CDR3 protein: ASSFSAGSYEQY
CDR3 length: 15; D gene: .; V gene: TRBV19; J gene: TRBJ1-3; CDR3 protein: ASSMVSGPGSGNTIY
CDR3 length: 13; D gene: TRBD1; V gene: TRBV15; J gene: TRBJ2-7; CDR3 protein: ATSRAWQGADEQY
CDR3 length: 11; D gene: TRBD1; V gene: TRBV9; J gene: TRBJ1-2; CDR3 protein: ASSVPGGYGYT
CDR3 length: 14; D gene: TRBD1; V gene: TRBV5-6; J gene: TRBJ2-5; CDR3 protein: ASSYYGQADQETQY
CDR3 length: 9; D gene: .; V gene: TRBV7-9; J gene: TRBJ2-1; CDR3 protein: ASSFRGEQF
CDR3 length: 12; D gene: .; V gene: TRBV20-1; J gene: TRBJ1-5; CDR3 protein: SASGASSNQPQH